These T cell receptor beta chains were read from a single sample in a study of T cell clonotyping in hematopoietic cell transplantation. The protocol was immunoSEQ multiplex PCR, while the TCRdb copy is restricted to in-frame clones and leaves out a portion. The table includes about 20,000 clones, about 82% detected once. The material sequenced was peripheral blood mononuclear cells, taken before stem cell transplant. All receptors come from a man aged 45-60 years with acute myeloid leukemia. Some clones in this sample may be carry-over from other donors' samples. The conserved cysteine and the conserved F or W are not part of the CDR3 here. Rows give clone size only sometimes, using once, few, many, or a class for an expanded clone.

v_call: TRBV6-6
clone_size: few
j_call: TRBJ1-1
cdr3_aa: ASSSTGGTEAF

v_call: TRBV6-6
clone_size: .
j_call: TRBJ1-5
cdr3_aa: ASSYRVGSGNQPQH

v_call: TRBV7-6
clone_size: .
j_call: TRBJ2-5
cdr3_aa: ASSLPGTSETQY

v_call: TRBV10-3
clone_size: few
j_call: TRBJ2-7
cdr3_aa: ASKSGGYEQY

v_call: TRBV7-8
clone_size: .
j_call: TRBJ2-7
cdr3_aa: ASSPGPQVQQY

v_call: TRBV7-2
clone_size: .
j_call: TRBJ2-7
cdr3_aa: ASAIRQGGLRGSYEQY

v_call: TRBV7-8
clone_size: once
j_call: TRBJ1-1
cdr3_aa: ASSLGQNTEAF

v_call: TRBV4-1
clone_size: .
j_call: TRBJ1-1
cdr3_aa: ASSPFVASNTEAF

v_call: TRBV5-6
clone_size: .
j_call: TRBJ2-3
cdr3_aa: ASGGISTDTQY

v_call: TRBV28
clone_size: .
j_call: TRBJ1-1
cdr3_aa: ASSWDSDRRNTEAF

v_call: TRBV10-3
clone_size: .
j_call: TRBJ1-2
cdr3_aa: ATERSQGASVGYT